This T cell receptor beta chain comes out of a study of cytomegalovirus exposure and HLA in healthy donors. Whole-study results and caveats: Donors were assumed by presence/absence analyses to have roughly uniform sequencing depth. In an earlier analysis, most TCR beta V segments were productive about 90% or about 30% of the time. In a later analysis, TCR beta V- and J-gene trimming was associated with a missense DCLRE1C variant. Association of 15,000 to 20,000 TCR beta sequences with HLA alleles was found at 0.05 false discovery rate in a later analysis.

The PCR made use of 60 Vbeta and 13 Jbeta primers. Repertoires were generated with immunoSEQ multiplex PCR, while TCRdb's copy carries only in-frame clones and drops some. The profile shows roughly 100,000 clones, 70% to 85% of them singletons. Concerning this clone: Its target is not known.

Germline V gives CDR1 MNHNS, CDR2 SASEGT. V lost 4 bases to trimming and J lost 0 bases; unmatched junction nucleotides: 3. This CDR3 is built from 15 residues. Material: PBMCs. This receptor was taken from a boy younger than 18 in good health and CMV-seronegative. The chain joins TRBV6-1 to TRBJ2-1; 7 bases match TRBD1. This CDR3 is CASSGGQPSYNEQFF. CDR3 sequence (DNA): TGTGCCAGCAGTGGGGGACAGCCCTCCTACAATGAGCAGTTCTTC.